This is a list of T cell receptor beta chains from one sample in a study of shared clonotypes between healthy human individuals. Repertoires were generated with immunoSEQ multiplex PCR, while TCRdb's copy carries only in-frame clones and drops some. The table includes millions of clones, around 94% detected once. The sample was naive CD4+ T cells sorted from blood. These receptors were collected from a man younger than 35 in good health. Both conserved end residues are part of each CDR3. D genes are given only for firm matches. Rows may omit the clone size; those that give it use once, few, many or a size class.

cdr3_length,d_call,j_call,v_call,clone_size,cdr3_nt,cdr3_aa
15,TRBD1,TRBJ2-7,TRBV7-2,.,TGTGCCAGCAGCTTTGACCGGGACAGCACCTACGAGCAGTACTTC,CASSFDRDSTYEQYF
15,.,TRBJ2-2,TRBV9,.,TGTGCCAGCAGCGCAGGATCCCAAAACACCGGGGAGCTGTTTTTT,CASSAGSQNTGELFF
16,TRBD2,TRBJ2-3,TRBV5-1,.,TGCGCCAGCAGCTGGGGGGGCCTAGCGGGAGAGAATACGCAGTATTTT,CASSWGGLAGENTQYF
15,.,TRBJ1-1,TRBV11-2,.,TGTGCCAGCAGCTTAATATCGATAAACGGAGCTGAAGCTTTCTTT,CASSLISINGAEAFF
17,.,TRBJ1-5,TRBV5-1,.,TGCGCCAGCAGCCCCGATCCGTCAGGGGCCGGCAATCAGCCCCAGCATTTT,CASSPDPSGAGNQPQHF
15,TRBD2,TRBJ2-1,TRBV18,.,TGTGCCAGCTCACCGCTAGCGGGGGGCAACAATGAGCAGTTCTTC,CASSPLAGGNNEQFF
14,TRBD1,TRBJ1-4,TRBV5-1,.,TGCGCCAGCAGCCTTCAGGGGGCGGGGGAAAAACTGTTTTTT,CASSLQGAGEKLFF
14,TRBD1,TRBJ1-4,TRBV4-3,.,TGCGCCAGCAGCCAAGCCGGACAGGGGGCGAGGTTGTTTTTT,CASSQAGQGARLFF
15,.,TRBJ2-7,TRBV23-1,.,TGCGCCAGCCCTTCATCGACCAGCGCGTCCTACGAGCAGTACTTC,CASPSSTSASYEQYF
14,TRBD2,TRBJ2-5,TRBV6-5,once,TGTGCCAGCAGTCGACTAGCGGGAGCGGAGACCCAGTACTTC,CASSRLAGAETQYF
13,TRBD2,TRBJ2-7,TRBV30,.,TGTGCCTGGAGCCGGGGAGGGGACTACGAGCAGTACTTC,CAWSRGGDYEQYF
15,TRBD1,TRBJ2-1,TRBV18,.,TGTGCCAGCTCACCACTTTTAGGGGGCCATGATGAGCAGTTCTTC,CASSPLLGGHDEQFF
14,.,TRBJ1-2,TRBV11-2,.,TGTGCCAGCAGTGGACACCATGCCGACTATGGCTACACCTTC,CASSGHHADYGYTF
12,.,TRBJ2-7,TRBV10-3,.,TGTGCCAGCGCGGGTGTCTCCTACGAGCAGTACTTC,CASAGVSYEQYF
14,TRBD2,TRBJ2-3,TRBV30,.,TGTGCCTGGAGTTCCAGCGGGAGGACAGATACGCAGTATTTT,CAWSSSGRTDTQYF
15,TRBD1,TRBJ2-5,TRBV5-1,.,TGCGCCAGCAGGTTTGCCGGGACAGGGGATGAGACCCAGTACTTC,CASRFAGTGDETQYF
12,.,TRBJ2-7,TRBV6-5,.,TGTGCCAGCAGTTACGGGGGAGGCGAGCAGTACTTC,CASSYGGGEQYF
15,TRBD2,TRBJ2-1,TRBV7-2,.,TGTGCCAGCAGCGGGGGACTAGCGGAGAACAATGAGCAGTTCTTC,CASSGGLAENNEQFF
14,TRBD2,TRBJ2-7,TRBV19,.,TGTGCCTCTAGGAGGGCTAGCGGGAAGTACGAGCAGTACTTC,CASRRASGKYEQYF
12,.,TRBJ1-2,TRBV30,.,TGTGCCTGGAGTGGGACAGTGCATGGCTACACCTTC,CAWSGTVHGYTF
15,.,TRBJ1-5,TRBV19,.,TGTGCCAGTAGCACGACCCTATATAGCAATCAGCCCCAGCATTTT,CASSTTLYSNQPQHF
16,.,TRBJ1-2,TRBV7-2,.,TGTGCCAGCAGCTTATCCAGGGCGGGAACGGTGTATGGCTACACCTTC,CASSLSRAGTVYGYTF
15,.,TRBJ2-7,TRBV5-1,.,TGCGCCAGCAGCTTGAAGAGCGAGGGACGAAACGAGCAGTACTTC,CASSLKSEGRNEQYF
15,.,TRBJ1-5,TRBV9,.,TGTGCCAGCAGCGTGGGGACTGAGGGCAATCAGCCCCAGCATTTT,CASSVGTEGNQPQHF
16,TRBD1,TRBJ1-6,TRBV4-2,.,TGTGCCAGCAGCCAAGATCTGACAGGGTGGGGTTCACCCCTCCACTTT,CASSQDLTGWGSPLHF